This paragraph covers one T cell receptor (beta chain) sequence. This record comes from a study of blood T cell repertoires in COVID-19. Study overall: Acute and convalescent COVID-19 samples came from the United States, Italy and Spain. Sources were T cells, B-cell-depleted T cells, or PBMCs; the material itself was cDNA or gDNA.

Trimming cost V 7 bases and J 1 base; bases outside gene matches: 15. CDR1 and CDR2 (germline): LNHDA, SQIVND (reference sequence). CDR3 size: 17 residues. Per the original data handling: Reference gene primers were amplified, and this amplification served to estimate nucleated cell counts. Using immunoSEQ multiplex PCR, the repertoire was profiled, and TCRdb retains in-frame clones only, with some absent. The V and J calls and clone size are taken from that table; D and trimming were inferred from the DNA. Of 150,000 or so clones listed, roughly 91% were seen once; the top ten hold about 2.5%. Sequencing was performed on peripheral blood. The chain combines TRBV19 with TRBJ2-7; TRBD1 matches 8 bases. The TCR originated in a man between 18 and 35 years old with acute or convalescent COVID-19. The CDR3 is CASIQDRDLKTSYEQYF. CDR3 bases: TGTGCCAGTATTCAGGACAGGGATCTTAAAACATCCTACGAGCAGTACTTC.